One and the same sample provided the 24 T cell receptor beta chains below, sequenced in a study of blood T cell repertoires in COVID-19. Some clones are missing from TCRdb's copy, which holds only in-frame ones; the method was immunoSEQ multiplex PCR. This repertoire shows about 120,000 clones, about nine tenths found once; its top ten account for 3.5% to 5%. The sequenced material came from peripheral blood. The receptors derive from a man aged 35 to 55 with acute or convalescent COVID-19.

CDR3: CASSPSGTGQETQYF. The CDR3 DNA reads as TGTGCCAGCAGCCCATCCGGGACAGGACAAGAGACCCAGTACTTC. The V and J genes are TRBV7-2 and TRBJ2-5; 8 bases are shared with TRBD1. The V segment lost 5 bases and the J segment 2 bases; nucleotides outside the gene matches: 7. The CDR3 consists of 15 residues. Germline-derived CDR1 and CDR2 are SGHTA and FQGNSA.

V and J are TRBV29-1 and TRBJ1-2; 8 bases align to TRBD1. V gave up 6 bases and J gave up 0 bases; unmatched junction bases: 6. In germline, CDR1 is SQVTM, CDR2 ANQGSEA. This CDR3 comprises 14 residues. The CDR3 loop is CSVRDRMTNYGYTF. The CDR3 coding sequence is TGCAGCGTGCGGGACAGGATGACTAACTATGGCTACACCTTC.

DNA for the CDR3: TGTGCCAGCAGTGAAATAGAGACAAACTATGGCTACACCTTC. Translating gives CASSEIETNYGYTF. The rearrangement uses TRBV6-1 and TRBJ1-2; D not certain. Trimming removed 2 bases from V and 2 bases from J, with 9 bases in between. The germline V gene encodes CDR1 MNHNS and CDR2 SASEGT. The CDR3 is 14 residues long.

The rearrangement joins TRBV28 to TRBJ2-5, with 7 bases lining up with TRBD1. Per the germline V gene, CDR1 is MDHEN and CDR2 is SYDVKM. J gave up 10 bases and V 3 bases, and 17 bases lay outside the gene matches. The CDR3 has 16 amino acids. CDR3 bases: TGTGCCAGCAGTTTTCCAACAGGACAGGCGGCTTTAGGCCAGTACTTC. This gives the protein CASSFPTGQAALGQYF.

The gene calls are TRBV19 and TRBJ2-4, with 13 bases lining up with TRBD2. This CDR3 has 16 residues. The germline V gene encodes CDR1 LNHDA and CDR2 SQIVND (reference sequence). The ends lost 4 bases at V and 7 bases at J; junction bases unmatched: 7. The CDR3 loop reads CASSTRTSGSSNIQYF. The CDR3 DNA reads as TGTGCCAGTAGTACGCGGACTAGCGGGAGCAGTAACATTCAGTACTTC.

This clone was recorded once. For the CDR3, the DNA is TGTGCCAGCAGCGAACAGACAGGGGGCGAAAAACTGTTTTTT. Its translation is CASSEQTGGEKLFF. The chain combines TRBV9 with TRBJ1-4, with 10 bases identical to TRBD1. V dropped 3 bases and J dropped 8; count of bases not matched to a gene: 4. Per germline, CDR1 SGDLS and CDR2 YYNGEE. The CDR3 runs 14 residues. Variable domain in full (rest from reference TRBV9 and TRBJ1-4): DSGVTQTPKHLITATGQRVTLRCSPRSGDLSVYWYQQSLDQGLQFLIQYYNGEERAKGNILERFSAQQFPDLHSELNLSSLELGDSALYFCASSEQTGGEKLFFGSGTQLSVL.

Here the CDR3 reads CASSWGGDNGYTF. In DNA, the CDR3 is TGTGCCAGTAGTTGGGGGGGTGACAATGGCTACACCTTC. The rearrangement uses TRBV19 and TRBJ1-2; TRBD1 might be the D (5 bases). The CDR3 spans 13 residues. The V gene's germline CDR1 is LNHDA and CDR2 SQIVND (reference sequence). Deletions cut 5 bases from V and 6 bases from J, with 13 bases between.

The chain has TRBV18 and TRBJ1-1; TRBD1 agrees at 10 bases. The length of the CDR3 is 14 residues. V trimming: 7 bases; J trimming: 3 bases; junction bases outside the gene matches: 5. CDR1 and CDR2 (germline): KGHSH, LQKENI. Written as DNA, the CDR3 is TGTGCCAGCTGCAAGGACAGGGGGGACACTGAAGCTTTCTTT. It yields the protein CASCKDRGDTEAFF.

This chain uses TRBV6-5 with TRBJ2-5; TRBD1 matches at 9 bases. The V gene's germline CDR1 is MNHEY and CDR2 SVGAGI. The V gene end was trimmed by 1 base and the J gene end by 5 bases; junction bases not matched to a gene: 5. CDR3 length: 15 residues. The CDR3 bases are TGTGCCAGCAGTTACTGGACAGGGGTAGGGGAGACCCAGTACTTC. It translates to CASSYWTGVGETQYF.

The DNA for the CDR3 is TGTGCCAGCAGTCGGTGGGGAGACAGGGCCCTCAATGAGCAGTTCTTC. Residues: CASSRWGDRALNEQFF. This rearrangement joins TRBV27 to TRBJ2-1, with 7 bases fitting TRBD1. Germline CDR1 is MNHEY and CDR2 is SMNVEV (reference sequence). J lost 6 bases, V lost 5 bases, and 13 bases had no gene match. The CDR3 runs to 16 residues.

The V and J genes are TRBV7-3 and TRBJ2-2; 8 bases fit TRBD1. Looked up from germline, CDR1 is SGHTA and CDR2 is FQGTGA. The CDR3 length is 15 residues. J was trimmed by 4 bases and V by 1 base; bases with no gene match: 2. The CDR3 DNA is TGTGCCAGCAGCTTAAGGACAGGGTCCACCGGGGAGCTGTTTTTT. Protein product: CASSLRTGSTGELFF.

The rearrangement uses TRBV24-1 and TRBJ1-1; 8 nucleotides agree with TRBD1. CDR3 size: 13 residues. Germline loops: CDR1 KGHDR, CDR2 SFDVKD. Losses at the gene ends were 9 bases for V and 1 base for J; bases not matched to a gene: 3. The CDR3 DNA is TGTGCCACCCAGGGGGCAACGAACACTGAAGCTTTCTTT. Translating gives CATQGATNTEAFF.

The chain has TRBV4-3 and TRBJ1-5; tentative D call: TRBD1 (5 bases). The germline gives CDR1 LGHNA, CDR2 YSLEER. Trimming removed 2 bases from V and 6 bases from J, with 20 bases in between. The CDR3 has 17 amino acids. The CDR3 loop reads CASSQTPAGDRAQPQHF. CDR3 DNA sequence: TGCGCCAGCAGCCAAACCCCGGCGGGGGATCGGGCTCAGCCCCAGCATTTT.

The chain employs TRBV4-1 and TRBJ2-7, with 11 bases identical to TRBD2. Germline CDR1 and CDR2: MGHRA and YSYEKL. Trimming took 1 base from V and 11 from J; bases not matched to a gene: 4. There are 13 residues in the CDR3. CDR3 in amino acids: CASSQAEGLAEYF. The CDR3 bases are TGCGCCAGCAGCCAAGCTGAGGGACTAGCGGAGTACTTC.

The J gene is TRBJ1-4, the V gene TRBV6-2 or TRBV6-3, with D possibly TRBD1 on 5 matching bases. In germline, CDR1 is MNHEY, CDR2 SVGEGT. Trimming took 5 bases from V and 5 from J, leaving 12 bases between them. The CDR3 loop spans 14 amino acids. CDR3 bases: TGTGCCAGCAGTCACCGAGGACAAAATGAAAAACTGTTTTTT. It yields the protein CASSHRGQNEKLFF.

The V and J genes are TRBV11-2 and TRBJ2-1; 8 bases map to TRBD2. The germline CDR1 and CDR2 sequences are SGHAT and FQNNGV. V dropped 0 bases and J dropped 10; count of bases not matched to a gene: 5. The CDR3 runs 14 residues. In DNA, the CDR3 is TGTGCCAGCAGCTTAGAGGCGGGGGGACGAGAGCAGTTCTTC. Encoded protein: CASSLEAGGREQFF.

V gene TRBV6-4 combines with J gene TRBJ2-3; 8 bases fit TRBD2. Germline assignment: CDR1 MRHNA and CDR2 SNTAGT. This CDR3 region has 15 residues. After removal of 6 bases from V and 3 bases from J, the junction contained 8 bases not matched to a gene. The CDR3 loop is CASSMTSVDTDTQYF. Here the CDR3 DNA reads TGTGCCAGCAGCATGACTAGCGTAGATACAGATACGCAGTATTTT.

J is TRBJ1-3 and V is TRBV4-1, with D unclear. V lost 0 bases and J 0 bases, leaving 9 bases between the germline ends. The CDR3 runs to 16 residues. The germline gives CDR1 MGHRA, CDR2 YSYEKL. The CDR3: CASSQDGRISGNTIYF. The CDR3 nucleotides are TGCGCCAGCAGCCAAGATGGGCGTATCTCTGGAAACACCATATATTTT.

This chain links TRBV10-1 with TRBJ2-7, with 7 bases aligning to TRBD1. Germline lookup yields CDR1 WNHNN and CDR2 SYGVQD (reference sequence). The CDR3 contains 14 residues. V was clipped by 5 bases and J by 5 bases; unmatched bases: 9. CDR3 bases: TGCGCCAGCAGTCCAAGGGGGCTCTACGACGAGCAGTACTTC. Translated: CASSPRGLYDEQYF.

The chain combines TRBV5-4 with TRBJ2-3, with D hard to call. The CDR3 is made up of 12 amino acids. Trimming stripped 0 bases from V and 4 bases from J, with 3 bases between. The V gene's germline CDR1 is SGHNT and CDR2 YYREEE (reference sequence). For the CDR3, the DNA is TGTGCCAGCAGCTTGGCCGCAGATACGCAGTATTTT. This gives the protein CASSLAADTQYF.

This clone was found once. The chain joins TRBV7-6 to TRBJ1-3; D unclear. Germline V gene sequence: CDR1 SGHVS, CDR2 FNYEAQ. Trimming removed 5 bases from V and 0 bases from J, with 14 bases in between. This CDR3 region has 16 residues. For the CDR3, the DNA is TGTGCCAGCAGCCCCCGGGGAGATAGCTCTGGAAACACCATATATTTT. Its protein product is CASSPRGDSSGNTIYF.

The CDR3 bases are TGTGCCAGCAGCCAAGAATCCAGGAACACTGAAGCTTTCTTT. Protein product: CASSQESRNTEAFF. The chain combines TRBV3-1 (or the pseudogene TRBV3-2) with TRBJ1-1, with no clear D. Germline CDR1 and CDR2: LGHDT and YNNKEL (reference sequence). The CDR3 is 14 amino acids. The V end lost 0 bases, the J end lost 1 base, and 6 bases lay between the germline ends.

V usage is TRBV2 and J usage is TRBJ2-1, with D unresolved. Between the trimmed V and J ends, which lost 5 bases and 8 bases, there was a span of 10 bases. The CDR3 has 12 amino acids. Germline V CDR1 and CDR2: SNHLY, FYNNEI. The CDR3 DNA is TGTGCCAGCAGTTTTGCGATGGATGAGCAGTTCTTC. The encoded protein is CASSFAMDEQFF.

J is TRBJ1-2 and V is TRBV4-1, with TRBD1 as a possible D gene (5 bases). The V and J ends lost 3 bases and 3 bases respectively, with 11 bases between them. CDR3 length: 14 residues. Germline V gives CDR1 MGHRA, CDR2 YSYEKL. In DNA form, the CDR3 reads TGCGCCAGCAGCCAGGACCGGGGGTACTATGGCTACACCTTC. Translation: CASSQDRGYYGYTF.